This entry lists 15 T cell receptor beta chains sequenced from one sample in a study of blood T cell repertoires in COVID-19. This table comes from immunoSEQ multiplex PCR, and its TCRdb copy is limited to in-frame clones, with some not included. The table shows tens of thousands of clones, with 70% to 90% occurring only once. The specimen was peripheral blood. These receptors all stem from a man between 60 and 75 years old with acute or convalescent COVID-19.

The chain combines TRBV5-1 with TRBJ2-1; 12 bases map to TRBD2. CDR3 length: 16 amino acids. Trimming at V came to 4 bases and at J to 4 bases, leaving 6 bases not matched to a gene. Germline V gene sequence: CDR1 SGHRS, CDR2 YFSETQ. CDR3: CASSPMTSGGYNEQFF. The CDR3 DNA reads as TGCGCCAGCAGCCCAATGACTAGCGGGGGATACAATGAGCAGTTCTTC. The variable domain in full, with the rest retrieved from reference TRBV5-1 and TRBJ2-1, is KAGVTQTPRYLIKTRGQQVTLSCSPISGHRSVSWYQQTPGQGLQFLFEYFSETQRNKGNFPGRFSGRQFSNSRSEMNVSTLELGDSALYLCASSPMTSGGYNEQFFGPGTRLTVL.

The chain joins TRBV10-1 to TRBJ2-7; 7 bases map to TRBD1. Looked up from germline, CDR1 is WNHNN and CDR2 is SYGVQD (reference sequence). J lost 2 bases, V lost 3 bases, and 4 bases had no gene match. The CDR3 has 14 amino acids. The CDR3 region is CASSDTGQAYEQYF. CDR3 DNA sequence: TGCGCCAGCAGTGATACCGGACAGGCCTACGAGCAGTACTTC.

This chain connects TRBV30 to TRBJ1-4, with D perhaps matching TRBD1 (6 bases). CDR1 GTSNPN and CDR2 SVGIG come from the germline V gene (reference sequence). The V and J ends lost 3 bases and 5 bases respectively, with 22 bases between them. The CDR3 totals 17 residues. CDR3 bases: TGTGCCTGGAGCCGAAGTGCAGGGGTCGGCTTAAATGAAAAACTGTTTTTT. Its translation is CAWSRSAGVGLNEKLFF. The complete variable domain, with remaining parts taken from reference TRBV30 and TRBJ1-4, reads SQTIHQWPATLVQPVGSPLSLECTVEGTSNPNLYWYRQAAGRGLQLLFYSVGIGQISSEVPQNLSASRPQDRQFILSSKKLLLSDSGFYLCAWSRSAGVGLNEKLFFGSGTQLSVL.

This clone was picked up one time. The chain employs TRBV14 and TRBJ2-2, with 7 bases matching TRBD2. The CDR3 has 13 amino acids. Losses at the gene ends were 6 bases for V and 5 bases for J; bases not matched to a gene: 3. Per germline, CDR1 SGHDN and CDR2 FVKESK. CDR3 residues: CASSYGGTGELFF. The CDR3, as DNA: TGTGCCAGCAGTTACGGGGGGACCGGGGAGCTGTTTTTT.

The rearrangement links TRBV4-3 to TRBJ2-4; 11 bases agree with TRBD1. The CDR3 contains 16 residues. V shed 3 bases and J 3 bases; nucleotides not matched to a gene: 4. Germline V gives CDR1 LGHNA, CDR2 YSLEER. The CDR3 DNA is TGCGCCAGCAGCCAGACCGGGACAGGGGGCAAAAACATTCAGTACTTC. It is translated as CASSQTGTGGKNIQYF.

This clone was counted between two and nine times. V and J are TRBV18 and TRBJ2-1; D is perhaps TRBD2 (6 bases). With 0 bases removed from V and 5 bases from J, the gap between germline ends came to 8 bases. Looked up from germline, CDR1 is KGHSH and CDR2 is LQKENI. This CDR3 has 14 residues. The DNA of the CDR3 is TGTGCCAGCTCACCACCGGCGGGGCACAATGAGCAGTTCTTC. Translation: CASSPPAGHNEQFF.

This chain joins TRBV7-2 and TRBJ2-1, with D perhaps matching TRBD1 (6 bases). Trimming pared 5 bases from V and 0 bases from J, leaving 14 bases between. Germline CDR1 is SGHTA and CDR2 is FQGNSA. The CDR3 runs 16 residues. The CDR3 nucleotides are TGTGCCAGCAGCGGACGGGACATCTTCTCCTACAATGAGCAGTTCTTC. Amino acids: CASSGRDIFSYNEQFF.

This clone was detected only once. DNA of the CDR3: TGTGCCAGCAGCTTGGAGGGACAGGGGATCGGAAACACCATATATTTT. Its translation is CASSLEGQGIGNTIYF. The chain uses TRBV5-6 and TRBJ1-3, with 10 bases fitting TRBD1. V shed 0 bases, J shed 4 bases, and the junction held 4 bases outside the gene matches. Germline V lookup: CDR1 SGHDT, CDR2 YYEEEE. This CDR3 has 16 amino acids.

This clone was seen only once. CDR3 nucleotide sequence: TGTGCCAGCAGTGAGACGGCGGGGGGTGTGAACACTGAAGCTTTCTTT. It codes for CASSETAGGVNTEAFF. The genes are TRBV27 and TRBJ1-1; the D gene is possibly TRBD1 (5 bases). Germline V CDR1 and CDR2: MNHEY, SMNVEV (reference sequence). The V and J ends lost 5 bases and 0 bases respectively, with 16 bases between them. The CDR3 contains 16 residues.

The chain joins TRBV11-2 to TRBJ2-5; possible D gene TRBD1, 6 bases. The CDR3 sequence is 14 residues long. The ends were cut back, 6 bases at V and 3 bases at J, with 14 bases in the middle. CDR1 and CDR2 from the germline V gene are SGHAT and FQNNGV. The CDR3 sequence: CASRNRVLEETQYF. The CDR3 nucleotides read TGTGCCAGCAGGAACAGGGTGCTAGAAGAGACCCAGTACTTC.

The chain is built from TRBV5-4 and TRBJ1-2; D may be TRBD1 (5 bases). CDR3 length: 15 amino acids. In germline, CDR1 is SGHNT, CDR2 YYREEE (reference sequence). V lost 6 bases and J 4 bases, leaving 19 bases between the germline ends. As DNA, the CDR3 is TGTGCCAGCACCTTTACGGGACTTTCGAGCTATGGCTACACCTTC. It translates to CASTFTGLSSYGYTF.

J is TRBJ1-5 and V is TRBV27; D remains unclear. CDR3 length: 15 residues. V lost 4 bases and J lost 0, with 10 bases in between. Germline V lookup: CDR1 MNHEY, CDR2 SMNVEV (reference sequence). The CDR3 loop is CASSSLVYSNQPQHF. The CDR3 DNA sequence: TGTGCCAGCAGTTCGTTAGTTTATAGCAATCAGCCCCAGCATTTT.

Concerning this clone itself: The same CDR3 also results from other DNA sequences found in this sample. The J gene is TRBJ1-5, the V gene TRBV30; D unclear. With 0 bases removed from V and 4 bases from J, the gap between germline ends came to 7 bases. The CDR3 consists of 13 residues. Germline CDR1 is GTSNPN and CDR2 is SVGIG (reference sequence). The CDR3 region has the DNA TGTGCCTGGAGTGTTAGAGAGAATCAGCCCCAGCATTTT. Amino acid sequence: CAWSVRENQPQHF.

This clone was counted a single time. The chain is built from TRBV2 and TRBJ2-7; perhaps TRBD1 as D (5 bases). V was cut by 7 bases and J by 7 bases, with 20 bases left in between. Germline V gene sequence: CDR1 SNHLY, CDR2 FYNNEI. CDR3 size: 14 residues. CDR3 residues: CASKWTRLLGEQYF. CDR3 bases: TGTGCCAGCAAATGGACAAGGCTTTTGGGGGAGCAGTACTTC.

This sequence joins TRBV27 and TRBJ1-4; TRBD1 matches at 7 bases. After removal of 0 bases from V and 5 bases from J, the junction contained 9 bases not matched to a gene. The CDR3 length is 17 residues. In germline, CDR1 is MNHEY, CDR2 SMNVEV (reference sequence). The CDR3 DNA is TGTGCCAGCAGTTTATCTAGACAGGGTGGTATAAATGAAAAACTGTTTTTT. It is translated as CASSLSRQGGINEKLFF.